The 24 T cell receptor beta chains presented below share a single source sample, sequenced in a study of beta chain features in type 1 diabetes. Expressed TCRB transcripts were sequenced after all isolated RNA was converted to cDNA. TCRdb keeps only in-frame clones here, not all; method: immunoSEQ multiplex PCR. The table records 70,000 to 90,000 clones, roughly a third of them present only once. Input material: stem cell memory CD4+ T cells from blood. The receptors stem from a woman between 18 and 30 years old in good health.

In its sample, this clone was seen a few times. The chain has TRBV7-2 and TRBJ2-1, with D uncertain. The V gene lost 3 bases and the J gene lost 10 bases, with 13 bases spanning the gap. The CDR3 runs 13 residues. Germline V gives CDR1 SGHTA, CDR2 FQGNSA. The CDR3 sequence is CASSFEPQREQFF. For the CDR3, the DNA is TGTGCCAGCAGCTTTGAGCCGCAGAGGGAGCAGTTCTTC.

The chain is built from TRBV18 and TRBJ1-5; no clear D. This CDR3 is built from 14 residues. CDR1 and CDR2 (germline): KGHSH, LQKENI. The V gene lost 3 bases and the J gene lost 7 bases, with 13 bases spanning the gap. The chain's CDR3 is CASSPGEGGQPQHF. CDR3 nucleotides: TGTGCCAGCTCACCCGGGGAGGGTGGGCAGCCCCAGCATTTT. The entire variable domain, with the rest obtained from reference TRBV18 and TRBJ1-5, is as follows: NAGVMQNPRHLVRRRGQEARLRCSPMKGHSHVYWYRQLPEEGLKFMVYLQKENIIDESGMPKERFSAEFPKEGPSILRIQQVVRGDSAAYFCASSPGEGGQPQHFGDGTRLSIL.

This clone was counted only a few times. The rearrangement uses TRBV30 and TRBJ2-4; D gene uncertain. The germline V gene encodes CDR1 GTSNPN and CDR2 SVGIG (reference sequence). The CDR3 runs to 14 residues. Trimming took 0 bases from V and 7 from J, leaving 13 bases between them. The CDR3 loop reads CAWSVNTVSNIQYF. The CDR3 bases are TGTGCCTGGAGTGTAAATACGGTCTCGAACATTCAGTACTTC. Together with reference TRBV30 and TRBJ2-4, the CDR3 gives the full variable domain: SQTIHQWPATLVQPVGSPLSLECTVEGTSNPNLYWYRQAAGRGLQLLFYSVGIGQISSEVPQNLSASRPQDRQFILSSKKLLLSDSGFYLCAWSVNTVSNIQYFGAGTRLSVL.

The CDR3 sequence: CAISAWGLLEQFF. In DNA, the CDR3 is TGTGCCATCAGTGCCTGGGGGCTTTTGGAGCAGTTCTTC. This rearrangement joins TRBV10-3 to TRBJ2-1, with D perhaps matching TRBD1 (6 bases). Germline assignment: CDR1 ENHRY and CDR2 SYGVKD. This CDR3 is 13 amino acids long. V lost 4 bases and J 10 bases, leaving 14 bases between the germline ends.

This clone showed up just a few times. One end of the junction is discordant with germline, which a read error may explain. V gene TRBV7-7 combines with J gene TRBJ2-3; the D is unclear. This CDR3 has 12 residues. CDR1 and CDR2 (germline): SSHAT, FNYEAQ (reference sequence). The CDR3, as DNA: TGTGCTAGCAGCCCTCGGACAGATACGCAGTATTTT. As protein: CASSPRTDTQYF.

This clone has only a few counts. This chain joins TRBV25-1 and TRBJ2-7; 7 bases match TRBD1. The ends lost 5 bases at V and 7 bases at J; junction bases unmatched: 11. From germline, CDR1 is MGHDK and CDR2 SYGVNS. This CDR3 spans 14 amino acids. This chain's CDR3 is CASSPGTEVKEQYF. DNA for the CDR3: TGTGCCAGCAGTCCTGGGACAGAGGTTAAGGAGCAGTACTTC.

The CDR3 DNA reads as TGCGCCAGCAGCGAAGTACCCGGGGGGCAGGAGACCCAGTACTTC. Protein product: CASSEVPGGQETQYF. The chain recombines TRBV5-1 with TRBJ2-5; maybe TRBD2 (7 bases). The CDR3 loop spans 15 amino acids. Trimming took 4 bases from V and 5 from J, leaving 18 bases between them. Germline CDR1 reads SGHRS; CDR2 reads YFSETQ.

As DNA, the CDR3 is TGTGCCAGCAGCCGCGACCTAGGGGGCGGCTATGGCTACACCTTC. It codes for CASSRDLGGGYGYTF. This chain joins TRBV5-4 and TRBJ1-2, with TRBD1 matching 7 bases. This CDR3 is 15 amino acids long. Germline CDR1 is SGHNT and CDR2 is YYREEE (reference sequence). Germline trimming cut 4 bases from V and 4 bases from J; bases unmatched to any gene: 10.

V gene TRBV7-2 combines with J gene TRBJ1-5; D is unclear. Germline V gives CDR1 SGHTA, CDR2 FQGNSA. The CDR3 contains 14 residues. Trimming stripped 5 bases from V and 2 bases from J, with 10 bases between. The chain's CDR3 is CASSQASGNQPQHF. CDR3 nucleotide sequence: TGTGCCAGCAGCCAGGCAAGTGGCAATCAGCCCCAGCATTTT.

The rearrangement links TRBV7-9 to TRBJ1-3, with D hard to call. The CDR3 contains 13 residues. Trimming took 5 bases from V and 0 from J, leaving 5 bases between them. The germline V gene encodes CDR1 SEHNR and CDR2 FQNEAQ (reference sequence). The DNA of the CDR3 is TGTGCCAGCAGCCCAAACTCTGGAAACACCATATATTTT. Residues: CASSPNSGNTIYF.

V is TRBV5-1 and J is TRBJ2-7; D possibly corresponds to TRBD1 (6 bases). V gave up 5 bases and J gave up 3 bases, with 9 bases separating them. CDR1 SGHRS and CDR2 YFSETQ come from the germline V gene. The CDR3 is made up of 12 amino acids. The CDR3 bases are TGCGCCAGCAGACTACAGGGCTACGAGCAGTACTTC. This gives the protein CASRLQGYEQYF. Complete variable domain (other parts from reference TRBV5-1 and TRBJ2-7): KAGVTQTPRYLIKTRGQQVTLSCSPISGHRSVSWYQQTPGQGLQFLFEYFSETQRNKGNFPGRFSGRQFSNSRSEMNVSTLELGDSALYLCASRLQGYEQYFGPGTRLTVT.

The rearrangement links TRBV1 to TRBJ1-4. TRBV1 is a known pseudogene. The CDR3 is made up of 22 amino acids. The CDR3 protein is CTSSQALQVSGAPEETREKLFF. As DNA, the CDR3 is TGCACCAGCAGCCAAGCTCTCCAAGTATCGGGAGCCCCGGAAGAGACGCGAGAAAAACTGTTTTTT.

V and J are TRBV9 and TRBJ1-6, with D tentatively TRBD1 (5 bases). This CDR3 region has 16 residues. V gave up 5 bases and J gave up 8 bases, with 20 bases separating them. Looked up from germline, CDR1 is SGDLS and CDR2 is YYNGEE. In DNA form, the CDR3 reads TGTGCCAGCAGTCTCGGGGGAGCGCGAGGGGATTCACCCCTCCACTTT. Translated: CASSLGGARGDSPLHF.

A few counts support this clone. V usage is TRBV7-2 and J usage is TRBJ1-1; TRBD1 is a possible D gene (5 bases). V was clipped by 4 bases and J by 6 bases, with 18 bases between them. In germline, CDR1 is SGHTA, CDR2 FQGNSA. The length of the CDR3 is 15 residues. The CDR3 bases are TGTGCCAGCAGCTGGGGGGGTACCATACTAGCTGAAGCTTTCTTT. As protein: CASSWGGTILAEAFF.

This clone showed up many times. The chain recombines TRBV7-2 with TRBJ2-5; 7 nucleotides match TRBD1. Germline loops: CDR1 SGHTA, CDR2 FQGNSA. The V and J ends lost 6 bases and 6 bases, in that order; junction bases with no gene match: 4. The CDR3 loop spans 12 amino acids. The CDR3 reads CASRSTGQTQYF. The CDR3 region has the DNA TGTGCCAGCAGGTCGACAGGGCAGACCCAGTACTTC.

The chain recombines TRBV18 with TRBJ1-1; D uncertain. The length of the CDR3 is 13 residues. Trimming took off 6 bases at V and 2 bases at J, with 10 bases between the two ends. CDR1 and CDR2 (germline): KGHSH, LQKENI. CDR3 in amino acids: CASSPGDNTEAFF. CDR3 nucleotides: TGTGCCAGCTCGCCAGGAGATAACACTGAAGCTTTCTTT.

This chain uses TRBV7-8 with TRBJ1-2; 8 bases fit TRBD1. The CDR3 is made up of 14 amino acids. CDR1 is SGHVS, CDR2 FQNEAQ, per germline. The junction had 7 bases not matched to a gene; V was cut back by 4 bases and J by 6 bases. The CDR3 here is CASSSLGQGHGYTF. In nucleotides, the CDR3 is TGTGCCAGCAGCTCCCTTGGACAGGGCCATGGCTACACCTTC.

This chain uses TRBV4-2 with TRBJ2-1, with a possible D match to TRBD1 (5 bases). The CDR3 spans 17 residues. The V end lost 1 base, the J end lost 0 bases, and 13 bases lay between the germline ends. Germline CDR1 reads LGHNA; CDR2 reads YNFKEQ. For the CDR3, the DNA is TGTGCCAGCAGCCAAGTCTTAGTGGGGCTCTCCTACAATGAGCAGTTCTTC. Amino acid sequence: CASSQVLVGLSYNEQFF.

This clone was seen more than once but under ten times. This chain uses TRBV4-2 with TRBJ2-7, with a possible D match to TRBD2 (6 bases). The CDR3 is 14 amino acids. Germline loops: CDR1 LGHNA, CDR2 YNFKEQ. Trimming took 3 bases from V and 0 from J, leaving 9 bases between them. The CDR3 sequence is CASSHGGSSYEQYF. The CDR3 DNA reads as TGTGCCAGCAGCCATGGGGGGAGCTCCTACGAGCAGTACTTC.

This clone turned up a few times. The chain joins TRBV5-1 to TRBJ1-1, with D possibly being TRBD1 (6 bases). The length of the CDR3 is 15 residues. V was pared by 4 bases and J by 8 bases, with 21 bases between. Germline V gives CDR1 SGHRS, CDR2 YFSETQ. CDR3 bases: TGCGCCAGCAGCCAAACACAGGGAGGGGGGCCAGAAGCTTTCTTT. Translated, it gives CASSQTQGGGPEAFF.

The chain couples TRBV9 to TRBJ2-7, with a possible D match to TRBD1 (6 bases). This CDR3 spans 14 amino acids. Trimming took 2 bases from V and 0 from J, leaving 9 bases between them. CDR1 and CDR2 (germline): SGDLS, YYNGEE. CDR3 DNA sequence: TGTGCCAGCAGCGTGGACAGCAGCTCCTACGAGCAGTACTTC. This codes for CASSVDSSSYEQYF.

V and J are TRBV6-6 and TRBJ2-7; 9 bases match TRBD2. After removal of 2 bases from V and 1 base from J, the junction contained 6 bases not matched to a gene. The germline gives CDR1 MNHNY, CDR2 SVGAGI (reference sequence). This CDR3 has 16 amino acids. This CDR3 is CASSYRREGGSYEQYF. The CDR3 DNA sequence: TGTGCCAGCAGTTACCGGCGGGAGGGTGGATCCTACGAGCAGTACTTC.

The genes are TRBV4-1 and TRBJ2-1; 9 nucleotides agree with TRBD2. Germline V gene data show CDR1 as MGHRA and CDR2 as YSYEKL. V lost 4 bases and J lost 8; bases outside the gene matches: 9. This CDR3 is 15 amino acids long. The CDR3 DNA follows: TGCGCCAGCAGCCCCGGCCAGCGGGAGGTGTATGAGCAGTTCTTC. Its translation is CASSPGQREVYEQFF.

The chain combines TRBV4-2 with TRBJ1-4; D gene uncertain. Germline CDR1 and CDR2: LGHNA and YNFKEQ. The CDR3 is 14 residues long. Trimming cost V 4 bases and J 2 bases, with 8 bases left between them. In DNA form, the CDR3 reads TGTGCCAGCAGCCCAACGGGGACTAATGAAAAACTGTTTTTT. Translating gives CASSPTGTNEKLFF.